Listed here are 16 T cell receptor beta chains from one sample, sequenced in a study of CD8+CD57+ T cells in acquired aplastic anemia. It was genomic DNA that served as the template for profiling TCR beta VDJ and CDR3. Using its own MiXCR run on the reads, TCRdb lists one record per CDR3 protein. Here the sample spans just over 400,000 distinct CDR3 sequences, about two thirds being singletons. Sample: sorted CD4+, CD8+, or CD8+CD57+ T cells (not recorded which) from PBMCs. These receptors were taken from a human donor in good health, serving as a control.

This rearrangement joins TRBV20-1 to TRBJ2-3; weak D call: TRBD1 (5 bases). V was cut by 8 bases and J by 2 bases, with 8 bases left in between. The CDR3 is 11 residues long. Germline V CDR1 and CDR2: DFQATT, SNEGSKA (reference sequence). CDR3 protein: CSRQITDTQYF. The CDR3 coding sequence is TGCAGTAGACAGATCACAGATACGCAGTATTTT.

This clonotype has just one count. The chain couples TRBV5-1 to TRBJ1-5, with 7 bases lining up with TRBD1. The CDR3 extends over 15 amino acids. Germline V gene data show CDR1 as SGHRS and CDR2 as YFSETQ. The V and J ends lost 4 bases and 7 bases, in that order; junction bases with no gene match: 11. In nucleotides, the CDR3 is TGCGCCAGCAGCAGGGGACAGAACACCGGCCAGCCCCAGCATTTT. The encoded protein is CASSRGQNTGQPQHF.

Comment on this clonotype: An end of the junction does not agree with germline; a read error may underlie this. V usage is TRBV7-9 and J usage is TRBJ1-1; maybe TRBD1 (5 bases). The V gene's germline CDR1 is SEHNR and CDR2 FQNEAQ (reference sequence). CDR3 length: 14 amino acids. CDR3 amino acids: CASRVTEQCTEAGF. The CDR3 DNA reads TGTGCCAGCAGGGTGACAGAGCAGTGTACTGAAGCTGGCTTT.

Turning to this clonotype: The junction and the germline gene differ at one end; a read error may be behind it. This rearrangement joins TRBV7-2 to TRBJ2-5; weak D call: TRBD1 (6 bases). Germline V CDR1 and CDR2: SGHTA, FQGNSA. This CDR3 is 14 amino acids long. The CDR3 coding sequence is TGTGCCAGCAGCCCCGGGAATGGTGGGGACACCCAGGGTTTC. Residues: CASSPGNGGDTQGF.

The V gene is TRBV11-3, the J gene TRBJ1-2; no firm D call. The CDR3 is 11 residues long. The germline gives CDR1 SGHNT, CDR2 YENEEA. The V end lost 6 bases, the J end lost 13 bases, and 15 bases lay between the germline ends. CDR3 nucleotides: TGTGCCAGCAGTTTGAAAGTAAACACCACCTTC. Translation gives CASSLKVNTTF.

The CDR3 sequence is CSASPGQPYETQYF. In DNA form, the CDR3 reads TGCAGTGCTTCCCCGGGACAGCCCTACGAGACCCAGTACTTC. V gene TRBV20-1 combines with J gene TRBJ2-5; TRBD1 agrees at 7 bases. J was trimmed by 5 bases and V by 5 bases; bases with no gene match: 11. The CDR3 covers 14 residues. CDR1 and CDR2 from the germline V gene are DFQATT and SNEGSKA (reference sequence).

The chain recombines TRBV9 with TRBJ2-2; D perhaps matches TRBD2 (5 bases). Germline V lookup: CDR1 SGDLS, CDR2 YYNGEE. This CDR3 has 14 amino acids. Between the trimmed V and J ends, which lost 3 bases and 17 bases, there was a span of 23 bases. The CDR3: CASSEVVGAPKHFF. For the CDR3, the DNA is TGTGCCAGCAGCGAAGTGGTGGGAGCGCCGAAGCATTTTTTT.

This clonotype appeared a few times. The CDR3 is CSARGGLNEKLFF. CDR3 sequence (DNA): TGCAGTGCTAGGGGGGGACTTAATGAAAAACTGTTTTTT. The V call is TRBV20-1, the J call TRBJ1-4; TRBD1 might be the D (5 bases). The V end lost 3 bases, the J end lost 4 bases, and 9 bases lay between the germline ends. The CDR3 is made up of 13 amino acids. Germline assignment: CDR1 DFQATT and CDR2 SNEGSKA (reference sequence).

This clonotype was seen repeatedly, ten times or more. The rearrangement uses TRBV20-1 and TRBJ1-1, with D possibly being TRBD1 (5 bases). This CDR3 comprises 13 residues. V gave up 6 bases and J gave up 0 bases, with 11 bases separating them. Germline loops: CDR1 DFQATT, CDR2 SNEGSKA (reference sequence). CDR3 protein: CSAGGGVNTEAFF. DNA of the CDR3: TGCAGTGCGGGGGGGGGGGTGAACACTGAAGCTTTCTTT.

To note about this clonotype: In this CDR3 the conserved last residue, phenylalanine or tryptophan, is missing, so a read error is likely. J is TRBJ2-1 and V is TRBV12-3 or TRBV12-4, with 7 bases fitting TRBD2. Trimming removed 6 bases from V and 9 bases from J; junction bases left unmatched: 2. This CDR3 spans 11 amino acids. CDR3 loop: CASSWGGEQFS. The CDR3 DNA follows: TGTGCCAGCAGCTGGGGGGGTGAGCAGTTCTCC.

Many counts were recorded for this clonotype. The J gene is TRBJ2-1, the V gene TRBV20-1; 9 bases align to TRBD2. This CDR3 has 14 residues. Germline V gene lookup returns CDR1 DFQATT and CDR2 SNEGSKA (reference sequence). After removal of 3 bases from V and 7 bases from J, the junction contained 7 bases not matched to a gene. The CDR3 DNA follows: TGCAGTGCTAGTACCAGCGGGGGGATAAATGAGCAGTTCTTC. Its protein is CSASTSGGINEQFF.

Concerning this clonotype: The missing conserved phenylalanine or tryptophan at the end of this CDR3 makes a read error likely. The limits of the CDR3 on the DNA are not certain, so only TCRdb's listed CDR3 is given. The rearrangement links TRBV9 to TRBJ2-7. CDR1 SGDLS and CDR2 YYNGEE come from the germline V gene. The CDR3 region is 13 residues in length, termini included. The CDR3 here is CASSVTGMVQFTL.

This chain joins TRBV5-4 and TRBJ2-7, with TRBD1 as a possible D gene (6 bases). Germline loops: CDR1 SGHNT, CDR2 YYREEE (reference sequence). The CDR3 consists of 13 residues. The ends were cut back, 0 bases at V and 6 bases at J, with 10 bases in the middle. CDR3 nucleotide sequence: TGTGCCAGCAGCTTGGAGCAAGGGGGCGAGCAGTACTTC. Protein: CASSLEQGGEQYF.

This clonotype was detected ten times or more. CDR3 coding DNA: TGTGCCAGCAGTTACTATCAGGGGGCAACTGGAAACACCATATATTTT. Protein sequence: CASSYYQGATGNTIYF. The V call is TRBV6-6, the J call TRBJ1-3; 8 nucleotides align to TRBD1. V was clipped by 1 base and J by 2 bases; unmatched bases: 4. Germline V gives CDR1 MNHNY, CDR2 SVGAGI (reference sequence). The CDR3 loop spans 16 amino acids.

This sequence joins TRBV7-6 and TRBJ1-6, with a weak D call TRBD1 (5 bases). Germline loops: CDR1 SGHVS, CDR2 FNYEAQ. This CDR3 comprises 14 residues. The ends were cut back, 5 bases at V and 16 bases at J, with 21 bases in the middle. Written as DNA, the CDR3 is TGTGCCAGCAGCCCCAGGGCAGGTACAGATACGCTCCACTTT. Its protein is CASSPRAGTDTLHF.

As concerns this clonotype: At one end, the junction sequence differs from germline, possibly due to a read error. The CDR3 DNA is TGTGCCATCAGGCAGGGGGCTTCCAGAGATAGGCAGTTGTTT. It encodes CAIRQGASRDRQLF. The chain has TRBV10-3 and TRBJ2-3; 8 nucleotides line up with TRBD1. The CDR3 contains 14 residues. From germline, CDR1 is ENHRY and CDR2 SYGVKD.